This entry lists 28 T cell receptor beta chains sequenced from one sample in a study of blood T cell repertoires in COVID-19. Assay: immunoSEQ multiplex PCR; the TCRdb copy retains only in-frame clones and omits some. This sample has approximately 190,000 clones, with 80% found just once. Material for sequencing was peripheral blood. The receptors derive from a man between 60 and 75 years old with acute or convalescent COVID-19.

This clone was recorded once. The J gene is TRBJ2-4, the V gene TRBV3-1 (or the pseudogene TRBV3-2); 8 positions match TRBD2. J gave up 2 bases and V 2 bases, and 5 bases lay outside the gene matches. Germline V gene sequence: CDR1 LGHDT, CDR2 YNNKEL (reference sequence). The CDR3 runs to 16 residues. The CDR3 DNA reads as TGTGCCAGCAGCCAATCGGGACTAGGTCCCAAAAACATTCAGTACTTC. Translation: CASSQSGLGPKNIQYF.

About this clone itself: This same CDR3 is encoded by further DNA sequences in the sample. This chain uses TRBV5-1 with TRBJ1-5, with 9 bases matching TRBD1. J was trimmed by 4 bases and V by 5 bases; bases with no gene match: 7. Looked up from germline, CDR1 is SGHRS and CDR2 is YFSETQ. The CDR3 contains 15 residues. The CDR3 DNA reads TGCGCCAGCAGTCCGGGACAGGGAGGTAATCAGCCCCAGCATTTT. Residues: CASSPGQGGNQPQHF.

The chain recombines TRBV5-6 with TRBJ1-5; 8 bases fit TRBD1. Trimming took 4 bases from V and 5 from J; bases not matched to a gene: 8. The CDR3 is 15 amino acids. Germline V gene sequence: CDR1 SGHDT, CDR2 YYEEEE. CDR3 DNA sequence: TGTGCCAGCAGCCTGGCAGGGGGCGCCTATCAGCCCCAGCATTTT. Its translation is CASSLAGGAYQPQHF.

V is TRBV9 and J is TRBJ1-1; D gene uncertain. The length of the CDR3 is 18 residues. From germline, CDR1 is SGDLS and CDR2 YYNGEE. V lost 0 bases to trimming and J lost 0 bases, with 18 bases between them. CDR3 protein: CASSVAGQPKPLNTEAFF. In DNA, the CDR3 is TGTGCCAGCAGCGTAGCTGGGCAGCCCAAACCACTGAACACTGAAGCTTTCTTT.

This chain uses TRBV5-1 with TRBJ1-1; 10 bases line up with TRBD1. The germline gives CDR1 SGHRS, CDR2 YFSETQ. The ends lost 3 bases at V and 1 base at J; junction bases unmatched: 6. This CDR3 spans 16 amino acids. The CDR3 sequence: CASSSWTGGKNTEAFF. CDR3 bases: TGCGCCAGCAGCTCCTGGACAGGGGGGAAGAACACTGAAGCTTTCTTT.

This clone has a handful of counts. This sequence joins TRBV7-9 and TRBJ2-7; D is perhaps TRBD1 (5 bases). Trimming removed 2 bases at V and 7 bases at J, with 9 bases between. Germline CDR1 and CDR2: SEHNR and FQNEAQ (reference sequence). The CDR3 is 12 residues long. CDR3 nucleotides: TGTGCCAGCAGCTTATATAGGGGTGAGCAGTACTTC. It yields the protein CASSLYRGEQYF. The full variable domain, with the rest looked up from reference TRBV7-9 and TRBJ2-7, is DTGVSQNPRHKITKRGQNVTFRCDPISEHNRLYWYRQTLGQGPEFLTYFQNEAQLEKSRLLSDRFSAERPKGSFSTLEIQRTEQGDSAMYLCASSLYRGEQYFGPGTRLTVT.

The chain is built from TRBV5-6 and TRBJ2-5, with TRBD1 identical over 8 bases. V was pared by 3 bases and J by 4 bases, with 5 bases of the junction left unmatched. Germline V gives CDR1 SGHDT, CDR2 YYEEEE. The CDR3 totals 14 residues. Here the CDR3 DNA reads TGTGCCAGCAGCTGGAGGACAGGGCGAGAGACCCAGTACTTC. Its protein is CASSWRTGRETQYF.

The V gene is TRBV6-5, the J gene TRBJ2-7, with a possible D match to TRBD1 (5 bases). Germline CDR1 and CDR2: MNHEY and SVGAGI. Trimming took 0 bases from V and 6 from J, leaving 12 bases between them. The CDR3 is 14 amino acids. CDR3 DNA: TGTGCCAGCAGTTACTCCCAGGGAATGGGCGAGCAGTACTTC. Amino acids: CASSYSQGMGEQYF.

This sequence joins TRBV2 and TRBJ1-2, with D unresolved. From germline, CDR1 is SNHLY and CDR2 FYNNEI. This CDR3 spans 13 amino acids. Trimming took 4 bases from V and 8 from J, leaving 14 bases between them. The CDR3 loop is CASSVRVREGYTF. CDR3 nucleotide sequence: TGTGCCAGCAGTGTGCGGGTCCGAGAGGGCTACACCTTC. Full variable domain (rest looked up from reference TRBV2 and TRBJ1-2): EPEVTQTPSHQVTQMGQEVILRCVPISNHLYFYWYRQILGQKVEFLVSFYNNEISEKSEIFDDQFSVERPDGSNFTLKIRSTKLEDSAMYFCASSVRVREGYTFGSGTRLTVV.

This clone was recorded once. This chain connects TRBV30 to TRBJ2-2; the match to TRBD1 covers 9 bases. The germline CDR1 and CDR2 sequences are GTSNPN and SVGIG (reference sequence). Trimming cost V 5 bases and J 12 bases; bases outside gene matches: 10. The CDR3 runs to 13 residues. The CDR3 sequence: CAWWGQGDRKLFF. The CDR3 coding sequence is TGTGCCTGGTGGGGACAGGGAGATAGAAAGCTGTTTTTT.

This chain links TRBV19 with TRBJ1-5; no definite D call. CDR3 length: 13 amino acids. The V end was cut by 5 bases, the J end by 3 bases, with 8 bases between. Germline assignment: CDR1 LNHDA and CDR2 SQIVND (reference sequence). The CDR3 DNA sequence: TGTGCCAGTAGTCCAGAAAACAATCAGCCCCAGCATTTT. This encodes CASSPENNQPQHF.

This clone was detected only a few times. V and J are TRBV7-3 and TRBJ1-2; TRBD1 agrees at 11 bases. The V segment lost 5 bases and the J segment 6 bases; nucleotides outside the gene matches: 5. Germline values: CDR1 SGHTA, CDR2 FQGTGA. The CDR3 contains 14 residues. DNA for the CDR3: TGTGCCAGCAGCATCGGACAGGGGGCGGATGGCTACACCTTC. It yields the protein CASSIGQGADGYTF.

The chain uses TRBV28 and TRBJ2-6; maybe TRBD1 (5 bases). Germline values: CDR1 MDHEN, CDR2 SYDVKM. V gave up 3 bases and J gave up 3 bases, with 15 bases separating them. The CDR3 length is 17 residues. The CDR3 nucleotides are TGTGCCAGCAGTTTTGAGCAGGGTAGGGGTGGGGCCAACGTCCTGACTTTC. Its protein product is CASSFEQGRGGANVLTF.

In the case of this clone: Other DNA sequences from this sample encode an identical CDR3 as well. This sequence joins TRBV28 and TRBJ2-7; D call uncertain. Germline-derived CDR1 and CDR2 are MDHEN and SYDVKM. CDR3 length: 14 amino acids. V lost 2 bases, J lost 1 base, and 9 bases lay in between. The CDR3, as DNA: TGTGCCAGCAGTTTACGGCAGGTTTCCTACGAGCAGTACTTC. It codes for CASSLRQVSYEQYF.

This clone showed up just once. The gene calls are TRBV7-9 and TRBJ1-4, with D unclear. The CDR3 totals 14 residues. Germline CDR1 SEHNR, CDR2 FQNEAQ (reference sequence). Trimming took 1 base from V and 5 from J, leaving 8 bases between them. For the CDR3, the DNA is TGTGCCAGCAGCTTAGACAGACGAAATGAAAAACTGTTTTTT. It yields the protein CASSLDRRNEKLFF.

The chain employs TRBV11-2 and TRBJ2-3, with 9 positions matching TRBD1. The CDR3 spans 15 residues. V dropped 5 bases and J dropped 3; count of bases not matched to a gene: 6. Per germline, CDR1 SGHAT and CDR2 FQNNGV. The CDR3 DNA is TGTGCCAGCAGCCAGGACAGGGGAGGGACAGATACGCAGTATTTT. It is translated as CASSQDRGGTDTQYF.

The chain carries TRBV21-1 and TRBJ1-6; TRBD1, as called in the table, went unchecked against the DNA. TRBV21-1 is deemed a pseudogene. There are 14 residues in the CDR3. CDR3 nucleotide sequence: TGTGCCAGCAGCATTAACAGCTATAATTCACCCCTCCACTTT. Translated: CASSINSYNSPLHF.

V gene TRBV27 combines with J gene TRBJ2-3; 10 bases map to TRBD2. The CDR3 covers 19 residues. The germline CDR1 and CDR2 sequences are MNHEY and SMNVEV (reference sequence). After removal of 8 bases from V and 4 bases from J, the junction contained 21 bases not matched to a gene. The CDR3 sequence: CASWARTGRLLAGSDTQYF. DNA for the CDR3: TGTGCCAGCTGGGCCCGCACAGGGAGACTACTAGCGGGATCAGATACGCAGTATTTT.

The chain recombines TRBV7-8 with TRBJ1-2, with D perhaps matching TRBD1 (5 bases). CDR1 and CDR2 (germline): SGHVS, FQNEAQ. CDR3 length: 15 residues. The V and J ends lost 1 base and 4 bases respectively, with 13 bases between them. DNA for the CDR3: TGTGCCAGCAGCTTAGGTCCAGGGAAGTCCTATGGCTACACCTTC. It encodes CASSLGPGKSYGYTF.

V is TRBV7-7 and J is TRBJ2-7, with 9 bases that match TRBD1. J lost 5 bases, V lost 5 bases, and 13 bases had no gene match. The CDR3 has 16 residues. Germline CDR1 and CDR2: SSHAT and FNYEAQ (reference sequence). The DNA for the CDR3 is TGTGCCAGCAGCCTACCCCATGGACAGGGGTTCCACGAGCAGTACTTC. This translates into CASSLPHGQGFHEQYF.

The V call is TRBV30, the J call TRBJ2-2, with TRBD2 as a possible D gene (6 bases). Germline values: CDR1 GTSNPN, CDR2 SVGIG (reference sequence). V lost 3 bases, J lost 2 bases, and 10 bases lay in between. CDR3 length: 14 residues. The DNA for the CDR3 is TGTGCCTGGAGGGGGACTGCTAACACCGGGGAGCTGTTTTTT. Its translation is CAWRGTANTGELFF.

This clone has just a few counts. The chain links TRBV7-3 to TRBJ2-1, with TRBD2 identical over 7 bases. This CDR3 region has 15 residues. Germline-derived CDR1 and CDR2 are SGHTA and FQGTGA. The junction had 6 bases not matched to a gene; V was cut back by 2 bases and J by 5 bases. The CDR3 coding sequence is TGTGCCAGCAGCTTATTGGCGGGAGACAACAATGAGCAGTTCTTC. It translates to CASSLLAGDNNEQFF.

The chain recombines TRBV5-1 with TRBJ2-3, with 8 bases that match TRBD2. The CDR3 has 15 residues. The trim removed 3 bases at V and 3 bases at J, leaving 6 bases unmatched. Germline V lookup: CDR1 SGHRS, CDR2 YFSETQ. The DNA of the CDR3 is TGCGCCAGCAGCTGGAGCGGGAGAGGAACAGATACGCAGTATTTT. As protein: CASSWSGRGTDTQYF.

V gene TRBV2 combines with J gene TRBJ2-5; possibly TRBD1 for D (5 bases). This CDR3 has 11 amino acids. CDR1 and CDR2 from the germline V gene are SNHLY and FYNNEI. V lost 8 bases, J lost 3 bases, and 7 bases lay in between. The CDR3 reads CASRREETQYF. CDR3 coding DNA: TGTGCCAGCCGCAGGGAAGAGACCCAGTACTTC. Drawing the rest from reference TRBV2 and TRBJ2-5, the complete variable domain is EPEVTQTPSHQVTQMGQEVILRCVPISNHLYFYWYRQILGQKVEFLVSFYNNEISEKSEIFDDQFSVERPDGSNFTLKIRSTKLEDSAMYFCASRREETQYFGPGTRLLVL.

The V gene is TRBV5-6, the J gene TRBJ1-1; D remains ambiguous. The germline CDR1 and CDR2 sequences are SGHDT and YYEEEE. This CDR3 region has 15 residues. V lost 0 bases and J lost 1, with 10 bases in between. Here the CDR3 reads CASSLVEVRNTEAFF. CDR3 in DNA: TGTGCCAGCAGCTTGGTAGAGGTGAGGAACACTGAAGCTTTCTTT.

The chain couples TRBV5-6 to TRBJ2-7; tentatively, D is TRBD1 (6 bases). The V and J ends lost 7 bases and 3 bases respectively, with 26 bases between them. Germline loops: CDR1 SGHDT, CDR2 YYEEEE. This CDR3 is built from 17 residues. CDR3 loop: CASPNIPGHSFYYEQYF. DNA of the CDR3: TGTGCCAGCCCAAACATACCGGGACACAGTTTCTACTACGAGCAGTACTTC.

The chain combines TRBV11-3 with TRBJ2-2; D perhaps matches TRBD1 (6 bases). V lost 0 bases and J 5 bases, leaving 10 bases between the germline ends. This CDR3 contains 15 residues. The V gene's germline CDR1 is SGHNT and CDR2 YENEEA. CDR3 loop: CASSLEGTNTGELFF. The DNA for the CDR3 is TGTGCCAGCAGCTTAGAGGGGACAAATACCGGGGAGCTGTTTTTT.

The CDR3 sequence: CASSMDRVYLSNQPQHF. The CDR3 nucleotides are TGCGCCAGCAGTATGGACAGGGTTTATCTTAGCAATCAGCCCCAGCATTTT. This sequence joins TRBV10-1 and TRBJ1-5; 8 bases line up with TRBD1. Germline lookup yields CDR1 WNHNN and CDR2 SYGVQD (reference sequence). The CDR3 extends over 17 amino acids. V shed 5 bases and J 0 bases; nucleotides not matched to a gene: 9.